Listed here are 24 T cell receptor beta chains from one sample, sequenced in a study of control samples from healthy donors and cancer patients. The table came from immunoSEQ multiplex PCR; TCRdb's copy has only in-frame clones and leaves some out. The table shows fewer than 85,000 clones, with 75% to 95% occurring only once. Material for sequencing was blood. The receptors here all came from a man younger than 45 in good health.

V and J are TRBV5-4 and TRBJ2-7; TRBD1 or TRBD2 may be the D gene (5 bases each). There are 12 residues in the CDR3. CDR1 and CDR2 from the germline V gene are SGHNT and YYREEE (reference sequence). Trimming took 5 bases from V and 7 from J, leaving 13 bases between them. The CDR3 protein is CASSQTWGEQYF. The CDR3 nucleotides read TGTGCCAGCAGTCAGACCTGGGGGGAGCAGTACTTC. The entire variable domain, with the rest obtained from reference TRBV5-4 and TRBJ2-7, is as follows: ETGVTQSPTHLIKTRGQQVTLRCSSQSGHNTVSWYQQALGQGPQFIFQYYREEENGRGNFPPRFSGLQFPNYSSELNVNALELDDSALYLCASSQTWGEQYFGPGTRLTVT.

The V gene is TRBV9, the J gene TRBJ1-5, with 10 bases identical to TRBD1. This CDR3 comprises 16 residues. The ends lost 3 bases at V and 6 bases at J; junction bases unmatched: 9. Germline CDR1 SGDLS, CDR2 YYNGEE. CDR3 sequence reads: CASSGGTGVSSQPQHF. The CDR3 bases are TGTGCCAGCAGCGGGGGGACAGGGGTATCCAGTCAGCCCCAGCATTTT.

This chain joins TRBV30 and TRBJ1-1; tentative D call: TRBD1 (6 bases). Between the trimmed V and J ends, which lost 4 bases and 1 base, there was a span of 10 bases. Germline V CDR1 and CDR2: GTSNPN, SVGIG (reference sequence). CDR3 length equals 13 residues. Here the CDR3 DNA reads TGTGCCTGGATCGGACAGACGAACACTGAAGCTTTCTTT. This sequence encodes CAWIGQTNTEAFF.

The J gene is TRBJ2-1, the V gene TRBV5-4; 8 nucleotides agree with TRBD2. The CDR3 spans 15 residues. Losses at the gene ends were 1 base for V and 2 bases for J; bases not matched to a gene: 2. CDR1 and CDR2 from the germline V gene are SGHNT and YYREEE (reference sequence). CDR3: CASSLPSGPYNEQFF. In nucleotides, the CDR3 is TGTGCCAGCAGCTTGCCTAGCGGGCCCTACAATGAGCAGTTCTTC.

A single count supports this clone. The CDR3 is CASSQDTDHGYTF. The CDR3 DNA sequence: TGCGCCAGCAGCCAAGATACAGACCATGGCTACACCTTC. The chain carries TRBV4-3 and TRBJ1-2; D remains unclear. The CDR3 spans 13 residues. V was trimmed by 0 bases and J by 6 bases, leaving 8 bases between them. Germline CDR1 reads LGHNA; CDR2 reads YSLEER.

The genes are TRBV18 and TRBJ2-1; 16 bases are shared with TRBD2. Germline CDR1 and CDR2: KGHSH and LQKENI. The CDR3 length is 18 residues. Germline trimming cut 3 bases from V and 6 bases from J; bases unmatched to any gene: 8. Written as DNA, the CDR3 is TGTGCCAGCTCACCGTCCGGGACTAGCGGGAGGGTCGGCAATGAGCAGTTCTTC. Translating it yields CASSPSGTSGRVGNEQFF. Supplemented by reference TRBV18 and TRBJ2-1, the full variable domain reads NAGVMQNPRHLVRRRGQEARLRCSPMKGHSHVYWYRQLPEEGLKFMVYLQKENIIDESGMPKERFSAEFPKEGPSILRIQQVVRGDSAAYFCASSPSGTSGRVGNEQFFGPGTRLTVL.

The chain recombines TRBV28 with TRBJ2-3; TRBD2 matches 9 bases. With 5 bases clipped from V and 2 bases from J, the junction kept 8 bases outside the gene matches. The CDR3 is made up of 16 amino acids. Looked up from germline, CDR1 is MDHEN and CDR2 is SYDVKM. The CDR3 coding sequence is TGTGCCAGCAGTCAAACCCCTAGCGGGATCACAGATACGCAGTATTTT. Translating it yields CASSQTPSGITDTQYF.

This chain uses TRBV7-2 with TRBJ2-3; TRBD2 matches 12 bases. V shed 4 bases and J 2 bases; nucleotides not matched to a gene: 4. Per germline, CDR1 SGHTA and CDR2 FQGNSA. This CDR3 has 16 residues. The CDR3 DNA follows: TGTGCCAGCAGCTCGGGACTAGCGGGTAACACAGATACGCAGTATTTT. Translation gives CASSSGLAGNTDTQYF.

CDR3 sequence: CASTSLRSADTDTQYF. DNA for the CDR3: TGTGCCAGCACAAGTCTCCGTTCGGCGGACACAGATACGCAGTATTTT. The chain combines TRBV28 with TRBJ2-3, with no clear D. Germline V gene data show CDR1 as MDHEN and CDR2 as SYDVKM. The CDR3 runs to 16 residues. Trimming shortened V by 7 bases and J by 2 bases, and 19 bases separated the two germline ends. The whole variable domain, remainder taken from reference TRBV28 and TRBJ2-3, is DVKVTQSSRYLVKRTGEKVFLECVQDMDHENMFWYRQDPGLGLRLIYFSYDVKMKEKGDIPEGYSVSREKKERFSLILESASTNQTSMYLCASTSLRSADTDTQYFGPGTRLTVL.

The chain carries TRBV7-2 and TRBJ1-2; 8 bases line up with TRBD1. V lost 3 bases to trimming and J lost 3 bases; unmatched junction nucleotides: 3. The CDR3 runs 14 residues. Germline assignment: CDR1 SGHTA and CDR2 FQGNSA. The CDR3 here is CASSFTGGDYGYTF. Here the CDR3 DNA reads TGTGCCAGCAGCTTCACAGGGGGGGACTATGGCTACACCTTC.

This chain joins TRBV28 and TRBJ1-2, with 8 nucleotides matching TRBD1. This CDR3 has 16 amino acids. V lost 8 bases, J lost 3 bases, and 14 bases stayed unmatched. Germline CDR1 and CDR2: MDHEN and SYDVKM. CDR3 sequence (DNA): TGTGCCAGCCGGGGGGGTTCAGGGGGCGCCTACTATGGCTACACCTTC. Its protein is CASRGGSGGAYYGYTF.

This sequence joins TRBV7-2 and TRBJ2-2, with TRBD2 matching 9 bases. The CDR3 runs to 16 residues. V was pared by 2 bases and J by 7 bases, with 8 bases of the junction left unmatched. The V gene's germline CDR1 is SGHTA and CDR2 FQGNSA. The CDR3 loop is CASSLRTSARGGELFF. DNA for the CDR3: TGTGCCAGCAGCTTAAGGACTAGCGCGAGGGGCGGGGAGCTGTTTTTT.

The rearrangement uses TRBV15 and TRBJ2-2; D perhaps matches TRBD2 (6 bases). Germline V gives CDR1 LNHNV, CDR2 YYDKDF (reference sequence). Deletions cut 9 bases from V and 4 bases from J, with 21 bases between. CDR3 length: 16 amino acids. This CDR3 is CATSWWGGEGTGELFF. The CDR3 DNA sequence: TGTGCCACGTCATGGTGGGGCGGGGAAGGCACCGGGGAGCTGTTTTTT.

The chain is built from TRBV10-3 and TRBJ1-1, with TRBD1 matching 9 bases. The CDR3 has 16 residues. V shed 4 bases, J shed 1 base, and the junction held 7 bases outside the gene matches. CDR1 ENHRY and CDR2 SYGVKD come from the germline V gene. The CDR3 region is CAISAIGTGRNTEAFF. CDR3 DNA sequence: TGTGCCATCAGTGCGATTGGGACAGGGAGGAACACTGAAGCTTTCTTT.

This clone occurred once. This chain links TRBV10-3 with TRBJ1-6; D is uncertain. Germline CDR1 reads ENHRY; CDR2 reads SYGVKD. V lost 2 bases and J 10 bases, leaving 9 bases between the germline ends. CDR3 length equals 13 residues. Here the CDR3 reads CAISEEGSSPLHF. CDR3 coding DNA: TGTGCCATCAGTGAGGAGGGAAGCTCACCCCTCCACTTT.

The gene calls are TRBV6-5 and TRBJ2-7; either TRBD1 or TRBD2 may supply D (6 bases each). The CDR3 has 13 amino acids. The V end was cut by 4 bases, the J end by 7 bases, with 14 bases between. The germline gives CDR1 MNHEY, CDR2 SVGAGI. This CDR3 is CASSWRDTGEQYF. The CDR3 nucleotides read TGTGCCAGCAGTTGGCGGGACACGGGGGAGCAGTACTTC.

The sample holds a few counts of this clone. The chain has TRBV27 and TRBJ2-7; TRBD2 agrees at 7 bases. The CDR3 length is 14 residues. The junction had 10 bases not matched to a gene; V was cut back by 6 bases and J by 5 bases. Germline V gene lookup returns CDR1 MNHEY and CDR2 SMNVEV (reference sequence). CDR3 region: CASRGLGRDHEQYF. The CDR3 region has the DNA TGTGCCAGCAGGGGATTGGGGAGGGATCACGAGCAGTACTTC.

This chain links TRBV3-1 (or the pseudogene TRBV3-2) with TRBJ1-4; TRBD1 is a possible D gene (6 bases). The CDR3 loop spans 13 amino acids. CDR1 is LGHDT, CDR2 YNNKEL, per germline (reference sequence). V shed 4 bases and J shed 10 bases, with 13 bases lying between them. DNA for the CDR3: TGTGCCAGCAGCCCTATTGGGGGCGGAAAACTGTTTTTT. This codes for CASSPIGGGKLFF.

The V and J genes are TRBV28 and TRBJ2-5, with TRBD1 matching over 9 bases. The CDR3 is 14 amino acids. The J segment lost 4 bases and the V segment lost 5 bases, leaving 5 bases of the junction unmatched. The V gene's germline CDR1 is MDHEN and CDR2 SYDVKM. The CDR3 DNA sequence: TGTGCCAGCAGTACACTGGACAGGGGAGAGACCCAGTACTTC. Amino acids: CASSTLDRGETQYF.

J is TRBJ2-1 and V is TRBV4-3, with TRBD2 as a possible D gene (5 bases). Germline loops: CDR1 LGHNA, CDR2 YSLEER. The V gene lost 0 bases and the J gene lost 5 bases, with 14 bases spanning the gap. The CDR3 consists of 16 residues. The CDR3 spells CASSQEKEGRDNEQFF. CDR3 coding DNA: TGCGCCAGCAGCCAAGAAAAGGAAGGGCGGGACAATGAGCAGTTCTTC.

The chain uses TRBV19 and TRBJ2-7; 7 bases match TRBD1. The CDR3 covers 14 residues. Germline trimming cut 4 bases from V and 3 bases from J; bases unmatched to any gene: 6. Germline assignment: CDR1 LNHDA and CDR2 SQIVND (reference sequence). The CDR3 bases are TGTGCCAGTAGTAAGCGACAGGGAATCTACGAGCAGTACTTC. Translated: CASSKRQGIYEQYF.

The genes are TRBV7-2 and TRBJ1-6, with no clear D. The CDR3 spans 14 residues. V was clipped by 3 bases and J by 7 bases, with 10 bases between them. Germline V CDR1 and CDR2: SGHTA, FQGNSA. The CDR3, as DNA: TGTGCCAGCAGCTTGGGGAGAGGAAATTCACCCCTCCACTTT. Encoded protein: CASSLGRGNSPLHF.

The chain combines TRBV7-2 with TRBJ1-2, with 8 bases identical to TRBD1. The V segment lost 5 bases and the J segment 0 bases; nucleotides outside the gene matches: 8. CDR3 length: 16 residues. Looked up from germline, CDR1 is SGHTA and CDR2 is FQGNSA. CDR3 amino acids: CASSRDRPKTNYGYTF. DNA for the CDR3: TGTGCCAGCAGCCGGGACAGGCCTAAAACTAACTATGGCTACACCTTC.

The chain links TRBV5-5 to TRBJ2-4, with TRBD1 matching over 9 bases. CDR3 length equals 15 residues. CDR1 is SGHKS and CDR2 is YYEKEE in the germline V gene (reference sequence). J lost 8 bases, V lost 0 bases, and 6 bases had no gene match. The CDR3 region is CASSLERTGVDIQYF. DNA for the CDR3: TGTGCCAGCAGCTTGGAGAGGACAGGGGTTGACATTCAGTACTTC.